The entry below describes one T cell receptor (beta chain). Its antigen remains unidentified. Profiled with immunoSEQ multiplex PCR; TCRdb holds only in-frame clones, not every one. Of about 48,000 clones in the sample, approximately 90% were seen once. CDR3 length: 14 residues. Trimming pared 6 bases from V and 3 bases from J, leaving 12 bases between. Germline CDR1 SQVTM, CDR2 ANQGSEA. This entry comes from a study of OX40 agonist ivuxolimab in advanced cancers. Study as a whole: Clinicians treated patients with ivuxolimab, an agonistic anti-OX40 (CD134) antibody. Eligibility admitted prior anti-PD-1, anti-PD-L1 or anti-CTLA-4 therapy; 35% to 40% had some. Overall study results and limits: Expanded clones were, on average, more numerous among CD8+ T cells than CD4+.

This clonotype was sampled from an adult with an advanced solid tumor such as melanoma, head and neck, liver or kidney cancer. The material was CD4+ or CD8+ T cells sorted from blood, obtained in a trial of the OX40 agonist ivuxolimab. J is TRBJ2-6 and V is TRBV29-1, with D perhaps TRBD2 (5 bases). The CDR3 nucleotides read TGCAGCGTAAATGAGGGTTATGGGGCCAACGTCCTGACTTTC. Translated, it gives CSVNEGYGANVLTF.